A single sample gave rise to the 22 T cell receptor beta chains below, sequenced in a study of post-analysis software for immune sequencing data. Findings and caveats of the study: Among four or five TRBV segments more frequent in patients than controls were TRBV5-6, TRBV5-1 and TRBV20-1.

What these receptors recognize is not known. The TCR beta cDNA libraries carried unique molecular identifiers. In TCRdb, the PCR reads were re-called with MiXCR into one record per CDR3 protein. The table lists about half a million distinct CDR3 sequences, around 34% of them singletons. Sequenced: blood. The source is a girl aged 2-17 years with multiple sclerosis.

This rearrangement joins TRBV10-2 to TRBJ1-1; a weak D match, TRBD1 (5 bases). CDR3 length: 15 amino acids. CDR1 is WSHSY, CDR2 SAAADI, per germline. Between the trimmed V and J ends, which lost 6 bases and 4 bases, there was a span of 18 bases. CDR3: CASRELKGSSTEAFF. Written as DNA, the CDR3 is TGCGCCAGCAGGGAACTGAAGGGGTCGAGCACTGAAGCTTTCTTT.

This chain joins TRBV27 and TRBJ2-5, with 14 bases that match TRBD2. Germline-derived CDR1 and CDR2 are MNHEY and SMNVEV (reference sequence). The ends lost 5 bases at V and 5 bases at J; junction bases unmatched: 10. This CDR3 has 17 amino acids. Here the CDR3 DNA reads TGTGCCAGCAGTCCGAGCGTCCGACTAGCGGGGGGGGAGACCCAGTACTTC. Its translation is CASSPSVRLAGGETQYF.

The rearrangement links TRBV19 to TRBJ1-5; D is perhaps TRBD1 (6 bases). Between the trimmed V and J ends, which lost 7 bases and 7 bases, there was a span of 14 bases. From germline, CDR1 is LNHDA and CDR2 SQIVND (reference sequence). The CDR3 spans 13 residues. The CDR3, as DNA: TGTGCCAGTACCTGGGGGGGCAGCCAGCCCCAGCATTTT. Residues: CASTWGGSQPQHF.

V is TRBV24-1 and J is TRBJ2-2; TRBD1 might be the D (6 bases). V lost 10 bases and J lost 1, with 18 bases in between. The CDR3 is 16 amino acids. CDR1 and CDR2 (germline): KGHDR, SFDVKD. The CDR3 sequence is CATLPRDNLNTGELFF. In nucleotides, the CDR3 is TGTGCCACGCTTCCTCGGGACAATCTGAACACCGGGGAGCTGTTTTTT.

CDR3 protein: CASSLGAANTGELFF. The DNA for the CDR3 is TGCGCCAGCAGCCTCGGGGCGGCAAACACCGGGGAGCTGTTTTTT. V usage is TRBV5-1 and J usage is TRBJ2-2; D is tentatively TRBD1 or TRBD2 (5 bases each). Trimming cost V 4 bases and J 2 bases, with 12 bases left between them. The CDR3 loop spans 15 amino acids. Germline CDR1 reads SGHRS; CDR2 reads YFSETQ.

The genes are TRBV15 and TRBJ1-5, with 9 bases matching TRBD1. This CDR3 spans 19 amino acids. Per germline, CDR1 LNHNV and CDR2 YYDKDF (reference sequence). Trimming cost V 4 bases and J 2 bases; bases outside gene matches: 15. The CDR3 coding sequence is TGTGCCACCAGCACCCCCTTCGGGACAGGGAACTTCGGCAATCAGCCCCAGCATTTT. This encodes CATSTPFGTGNFGNQPQHF.

This clonotype was counted between two and nine times. The rearrangement joins TRBV10-2 to TRBJ1-4, with 8 positions matching TRBD1. CDR1 is WSHSY and CDR2 is SAAADI in the germline V gene. The junction had 6 bases not matched to a gene; V was cut back by 3 bases and J by 0 bases. CDR3 length equals 17 residues. The CDR3 nucleotides are TGCGCCAGCAGTGAACCGGGACAGGTTGCAACTAATGAAAAACTGTTTTTT. Translating gives CASSEPGQVATNEKLFF.

The chain joins TRBV4-1 to TRBJ1-5; D gene uncertain. V lost 0 bases and J lost 6, with 15 bases in between. The CDR3 length is 16 residues. Germline V gene data show CDR1 as MGHRA and CDR2 as YSYEKL. The CDR3: CASSQDWSPGGQPQHF. The CDR3 DNA sequence: TGCGCCAGCAGCCAAGATTGGAGTCCAGGAGGTCAGCCCCAGCATTTT.

The J gene is TRBJ2-3, the V gene TRBV11-2; D is possibly TRBD2 (7 bases). Germline loops: CDR1 SGHAT, CDR2 FQNNGV. V lost 7 bases, J lost 0 bases, and 23 bases lay in between. This CDR3 region has 18 residues. CDR3 protein: CASTLRGLRLTSTDTQYF. CDR3 sequence (DNA): TGTGCCAGCACCTTGCGGGGGCTACGACTCACTAGCACAGATACGCAGTATTTT.

This chain joins TRBV27 and TRBJ1-1; D uncertain. Trimming stripped 5 bases from V and 0 bases from J, with 10 bases between. Germline values: CDR1 MNHEY, CDR2 SMNVEV (reference sequence). This CDR3 has 14 amino acids. The CDR3 region has the DNA TGTGCCAGCAGTCCACCTCCCCTGAACACTGAAGCTTTCTTT. Its protein is CASSPPPLNTEAFF.

This clonotype has more than one count but fewer than ten. V usage is TRBV13 and J usage is TRBJ2-7, with TRBD1 identical over 7 bases. Germline CDR1 is PRHDT and CDR2 is FYEKMQ (reference sequence). The CDR3 contains 17 residues. The junction had 11 bases not matched to a gene; V was cut back by 0 bases and J by 3 bases. CDR3 bases: TGTGCCAGCAGCTTAGGGAGGCGACAGGGCGCGAACTACGAGCAGTACTTC. This sequence encodes CASSLGRRQGANYEQYF.

This chain links TRBV9 with TRBJ2-3, with D maybe TRBD2 (5 bases). Trimming left V 3 bases short and J 0 bases short, with 11 bases between. The CDR3 sequence is 15 residues long. CDR1 SGDLS and CDR2 YYNGEE come from the germline V gene. This CDR3 reads CASSGSVSSTDTQYF. The CDR3 nucleotides read TGTGCCAGCAGCGGTAGCGTTTCTAGCACAGATACGCAGTATTTT.

V and J are TRBV7-2 and TRBJ2-3; 10 bases map to TRBD1. Germline assignment: CDR1 SGHTA and CDR2 FQGNSA. V was pared by 5 bases and J by 3 bases, with 5 bases of the junction left unmatched. The CDR3 runs to 15 residues. The CDR3 here is CASSRDRGHTDTQYF. The CDR3 coding sequence is TGTGCCAGCAGCAGGGACAGGGGACATACAGATACGCAGTATTTT. Supplemented by reference TRBV7-2 and TRBJ2-3, the full variable domain reads GAGVSQSPSNKVTEKGKDVELRCDPISGHTALYWYRQSLGQGLEFLIYFQGNSAPDKSGLPSDRFSAERTGGSVSTLTIQRTQQEDSAVYLCASSRDRGHTDTQYFGPGTRLTVL.

This clonotype was seen only a few times. The gene calls are TRBV6-5 and TRBJ2-2; a possible D gene is TRBD2 (5 bases). Trimming took off 4 bases at V and 10 bases at J, with 25 bases between the two ends. CDR1 and CDR2 (germline): MNHEY, SVGAGI. The CDR3 has 17 amino acids. As DNA, the CDR3 is TGTGCCAGCAGTTCCTCATTACGGTCCATGTACGGGGAGGAGCTGTTTTTT. Its protein is CASSSSLRSMYGEELFF.

This clonotype was counted only a few times. This rearrangement joins TRBV7-6 to TRBJ2-5; D not resolved. Germline CDR1 reads SGHVS; CDR2 reads FNYEAQ. The CDR3 runs to 15 residues. With 4 bases removed from V and 4 bases from J, the gap between germline ends came to 16 bases. Here the CDR3 reads CASSSGPPVTETQYF. As DNA, the CDR3 is TGTGCCAGCAGCTCGGGCCCCCCCGTCACAGAGACCCAGTACTTC.

There are a few counts of this clonotype. The chain is built from TRBV4-1 and TRBJ1-2; D ambiguous. The CDR3 is made up of 14 amino acids. V was pared by 4 bases and J by 0 bases, with 9 bases between. Germline CDR1 reads MGHRA; CDR2 reads YSYEKL. The CDR3 sequence: CASSRLSSNYGYTF. DNA of the CDR3: TGCGCCAGCAGCCGCCTAAGTTCTAACTATGGCTACACCTTC.

Comment on this clonotype: This is likely a read error, given that the CDR3 carries no conserved phenylalanine or tryptophan at its end. This chain links TRBV24-1 with TRBJ1-1; D is undetermined. The CDR3 has 11 amino acids. Trimming took 3 bases from V and 3 from J, leaving 1 base between them. The germline CDR1 and CDR2 sequences are KGHDR and SFDVKD. DNA for the CDR3: TGTGCCACCAGTGATCACACTGAAGCTTTCTGT. Translation gives CATSDHTEAFC.

This clonotype was detected only a few times. CDR3 protein: CASSLKQGTYEQYF. The CDR3 bases are TGCGCCAGCAGCTTGAAGCAGGGGACCTACGAGCAGTACTTC. The V and J genes are TRBV5-1 and TRBJ2-7; D possibly corresponds to TRBD1 (6 bases). CDR3 length: 14 residues. CDR1 and CDR2 (germline): SGHRS, YFSETQ. Trimming left V 1 base short and J 2 bases short, with 10 bases between.

This clonotype came up a few times. This sequence joins TRBV5-1 and TRBJ1-2; 8 bases align to TRBD1. Germline V gene data show CDR1 as SGHRS and CDR2 as YFSETQ. The trim removed 4 bases at V and 6 bases at J, leaving 11 bases unmatched. The CDR3 is made up of 15 amino acids. The CDR3 bases are TGCGCCAGCAGCGTGAAACAGGGGGGAGGTGATGGCTACACCTTC. Translated, it gives CASSVKQGGGDGYTF.

Concerning this clonotype itself: A read error is possible here, since a much larger clone lies one base away. The chain carries TRBV20-1 and TRBJ2-7, with 10 bases aligning to TRBD1. With 5 bases clipped from V and 12 bases from J, the junction kept 16 bases outside the gene matches. The CDR3 spans 14 residues. CDR1 and CDR2 (germline): DFQATT, SNEGSKA (reference sequence). The CDR3 is CSALTGGGQETRYF. The CDR3 region has the DNA TGCAGTGCTCTGACAGGGGGCGGACAAGAGACCCGGTACTTC.

The table lists this clonotype with a few counts. The genes are TRBV6-5 and TRBJ2-3; no clear D gene. Per germline, CDR1 MNHEY and CDR2 SVGAGI. CDR3 length equals 14 residues. The V end lost 0 bases, the J end lost 6 bases, and 10 bases lay between the germline ends. The CDR3 sequence: CASSYSARPDTQYF. In DNA form, the CDR3 reads TGTGCCAGCAGTTACTCGGCGAGGCCCGATACGCAGTATTTT.

The table lists this clonotype with a few counts. CDR3 DNA sequence: TGCAGCGTTATCGGTGCAGCTTATGGAGCTTTCTTT. Translated: CSVIGAAYGAFF. The chain joins TRBV29-1 to TRBJ1-1; D is undetermined. Germline CDR1 is SQVTM and CDR2 is ANQGSEA. This CDR3 is 12 amino acids long. The germline V and J ends were trimmed by 5 bases and 10 bases, with 17 bases remaining between them.